This is a list of T cell receptor beta chains from one sample in a study of blood T cells in healthy people across ages. TCRdb passed the 5' RACE reads through MiXCR, listing each CDR3 protein once. Of roughly 680,000 distinct CDR3 sequences detected, over 20% appear once; the ten largest clones hold 3.5% to 4%. Sequenced material: blood. These receptors originate from a man aged 65 to 79 in good health. The CDR3 runs from the conserved cysteine through the conserved F or W. Fields, in order: V gene, CDR3 length, D gene, J gene, clone size, CDR3 DNA, CDR3 protein. The D gene is left open where the match is weak. Clone size is stated in some rows and not others, as once, few, many or a class when expanded.

v_gene: TRBV29-1; len: 13; d_gene: -; j_gene: TRBJ2-7; abundance: -; CDR3nt: TGCAGCGGTCCAACTAGAACGACGGGTGAGCAGTACTTC; CDR3aa: CSGPTRTTGEQYF
v_gene: TRBV3-1; len: 14; d_gene: TRBD2; j_gene: TRBJ2-2; abundance: -; CDR3nt: TGTGCCAGCAGGGGAGGGCCGGACACCGGGGAGCTGTTTTTT; CDR3aa: CASRGGPDTGELFF
v_gene: TRBV7-7; len: 14; d_gene: TRBD1; j_gene: TRBJ2-7; abundance: few; CDR3nt: TGTGCTAGCAGTCCTTGGACAGGCTCCAACGAGCAGTACTTC; CDR3aa: CASSPWTGSNEQYF
v_gene: TRBV5-1; len: 14; d_gene: TRBD2; j_gene: TRBJ2-2; abundance: -; CDR3nt: TGCGCCAGCAGCTTGTCACTAGCGGGAGGGGAGCTGTTTTTT; CDR3aa: CASSLSLAGGELFF
v_gene: TRBV7-2; len: 14; d_gene: -; j_gene: TRBJ2-3; abundance: many; CDR3nt: TGTGCCAGCAGCACGGGACTCCCTTCAGATACGCAGTATTTT; CDR3aa: CASSTGLPSDTQYF
v_gene: TRBV4-1; len: 16; d_gene: -; j_gene: TRBJ1-1; abundance: -; CDR3nt: TGCGCCAGCAGCCACCCGGACAGTCTGGGGAACACTGAAGCTTTCTTT; CDR3aa: CASSHPDSLGNTEAFF
v_gene: TRBV7-9; len: 11; d_gene: -; j_gene: TRBJ2-5; abundance: -; CDR3nt: TGTGCCAGCAGCTTACTGGGAGCCCAGTACTTC; CDR3aa: CASSLLGAQYF
v_gene: TRBV5-1; len: 16; d_gene: TRBD1; j_gene: TRBJ2-5; abundance: -; CDR3nt: TGCGCCAGCAGCTTGTCCCCACAGGGGGCGGGAGAGACCCAGCACTTC; CDR3aa: CASSLSPQGAGETQHF
v_gene: TRBV16; len: 15; d_gene: -; j_gene: TRBJ2-3; abundance: few; CDR3nt: TGTGCCAGCATCTTAAAGGGGCCAGGGAAAGATACGCAGTATTTT; CDR3aa: CASILKGPGKDTQYF
v_gene: TRBV15; len: 14; d_gene: -; j_gene: TRBJ2-7; abundance: -; CDR3nt: TGTGCCACCAGCAGAGGGGGGCAAGCTTACGAGCAGTACTTC; CDR3aa: CATSRGGQAYEQYF
v_gene: TRBV7-2; len: 13; d_gene: -; j_gene: TRBJ2-3; abundance: -; CDR3nt: TGTGCCAGCAGCTTATACCAAGGAGATACGCAGTATTTT; CDR3aa: CASSLYQGDTQYF
v_gene: TRBV6-1; len: 16; d_gene: -; j_gene: TRBJ1-5; abundance: -; CDR3nt: TGTGCCAGCAGTGAAGCGCAGTGGGATAGCAATCAGCCCCAGCATTTT; CDR3aa: CASSEAQWDSNQPQHF
v_gene: TRBV11-2; len: 17; d_gene: TRBD2; j_gene: TRBJ2-7; abundance: few; CDR3nt: TGTGCCAGCAGCTACGCGGTAGGGCGGGAGGGCCTAGGCGAGCAGTACTTC; CDR3aa: CASSYAVGREGLGEQYF
v_gene: TRBV5-1; len: 15; d_gene: -; j_gene: TRBJ2-3; abundance: few; CDR3nt: TGCGCCAGCAGCTTGGAGACACCTAGCACAGATACGCAGTATTTT; CDR3aa: CASSLETPSTDTQYF
v_gene: TRBV12-3/TRBV12-4; len: 16; d_gene: -; j_gene: TRBJ2-2; abundance: -; CDR3nt: TGTGCCAGCAGGATACTTGGCGGAGGCGGTTCCGGGGAGCTGTTTTTT; CDR3aa: CASRILGGGGSGELFF
v_gene: TRBV3-1; len: 17; d_gene: -; j_gene: TRBJ2-3; abundance: -; CDR3nt: TGTGCCAGCAGCCAAGGCCCCTCCATAGCCCGCACAGATACGCAGTATTTT; CDR3aa: CASSQGPSIARTDTQYF
v_gene: TRBV5-1; len: 15; d_gene: TRBD2; j_gene: TRBJ2-1; abundance: many; CDR3nt: TGTGCCAGCAGTCCCGGGACTAGCGGGAGCAATGAGCAGTTCTTC; CDR3aa: CASSPGTSGSNEQFF
v_gene: TRBV2; len: 14; d_gene: TRBD2; j_gene: TRBJ2-1; abundance: many; CDR3nt: TGTGCCAGCAGCGGACTAGCGGGATACAATGAGCAGTTCTTC; CDR3aa: CASSGLAGYNEQFF
v_gene: TRBV7-8; len: 22; d_gene: TRBD2; j_gene: TRBJ2-7; abundance: -; CDR3nt: TGTGCCAGCAGCCGTTCCGCGCTGACTAGCGGGAGGGCCAATTTAGTAGTCTACGAGCAGTACTTC; CDR3aa: CASSRSALTSGRANLVVYEQYF
v_gene: TRBV7-3; len: 13; d_gene: -; j_gene: TRBJ1-1; abundance: -; CDR3nt: TGTGCCAGCAGCTTATCCAAGAACACTGAAGCTTTCTTT; CDR3aa: CASSLSKNTEAFF
v_gene: TRBV4-3; len: 19; d_gene: TRBD2; j_gene: TRBJ2-1; abundance: -; CDR3nt: TGCGCCAGCAGCCAAGATCTTGCTAGCGGGAGTGGGGCCTACAATGAGCAGTTCTTC; CDR3aa: CASSQDLASGSGAYNEQFF
v_gene: TRBV2; len: 16; d_gene: TRBD1; j_gene: TRBJ1-5; abundance: few; CDR3nt: TGTGCCAGCAGAGCGCCGGGACAGGGTGGCAATCAGCCCCAGCATTTT; CDR3aa: CASRAPGQGGNQPQHF
v_gene: TRBV2; len: 15; d_gene: -; j_gene: TRBJ2-5; abundance: many; CDR3nt: TGTGCCAGCAGTGAAGTACAGGGCCGCCAAGAGACCCAGTACTTC; CDR3aa: CASSEVQGRQETQYF
v_gene: TRBV18; len: 17; d_gene: TRBD1; j_gene: TRBJ2-1; abundance: few; CDR3nt: TGTGCCAGCTCACCCCAGGGGACAGGGGTCGCCTACAATGAGCAGTTCTTC; CDR3aa: CASSPQGTGVAYNEQFF
v_gene: TRBV29-1; len: 13; d_gene: -; j_gene: TRBJ2-3; abundance: -; CDR3nt: TGCAGCGCGACGCCGGGCGGAATAGATACGCAGTATTTT; CDR3aa: CSATPGGIDTQYF
v_gene: TRBV9; len: 16; d_gene: TRBD1; j_gene: TRBJ1-6; abundance: -; CDR3nt: TGTGCCAGCAGCGTCACAGACAGGGCCTATAATTCATCCCTCCACTTT; CDR3aa: CASSVTDRAYNSSLHF
v_gene: TRBV7-9; len: 15; d_gene: TRBD2; j_gene: TRBJ2-7; abundance: few; CDR3nt: TGTGCCAGCAGTGGGGGGGGGTTTGGTCCCTACGAGCAGTACTTC; CDR3aa: CASSGGGFGPYEQYF
v_gene: TRBV7-2; len: 17; d_gene: TRBD2; j_gene: TRBJ2-5; abundance: -; CDR3nt: TGTGCCAGCAGCCAGTTCCTAGCGGGAGGTGGAAAAGAGACCCAGTACTTC; CDR3aa: CASSQFLAGGGKETQYF
v_gene: TRBV9; len: 18; d_gene: TRBD2; j_gene: TRBJ2-1; abundance: -; CDR3nt: TGTGCCAGCAGCGTAGATGTGGGTAGCGGGAGTACCTACAATGAGCAGTTCTTC; CDR3aa: CASSVDVGSGSTYNEQFF
v_gene: TRBV25-1; len: 14; d_gene: -; j_gene: TRBJ2-2; abundance: -; CDR3nt: TGTGCCGGCAGTGAAGAAGGAAACACCGGGGAGCTGTTTTTT; CDR3aa: CAGSEEGNTGELFF
v_gene: TRBV2; len: 14; d_gene: -; j_gene: TRBJ2-6; abundance: -; CDR3nt: TGTGCCAGTGAGGGGGGGACTGGGGCCAACGTCCTGACTTTC; CDR3aa: CASEGGTGANVLTF
v_gene: TRBV29-1; len: 14; d_gene: TRBD2; j_gene: TRBJ2-7; abundance: many; CDR3nt: TGCAGCGTTGCCCTGACTAGCGGTTCCTACGAGCAGTACTTC; CDR3aa: CSVALTSGSYEQYF